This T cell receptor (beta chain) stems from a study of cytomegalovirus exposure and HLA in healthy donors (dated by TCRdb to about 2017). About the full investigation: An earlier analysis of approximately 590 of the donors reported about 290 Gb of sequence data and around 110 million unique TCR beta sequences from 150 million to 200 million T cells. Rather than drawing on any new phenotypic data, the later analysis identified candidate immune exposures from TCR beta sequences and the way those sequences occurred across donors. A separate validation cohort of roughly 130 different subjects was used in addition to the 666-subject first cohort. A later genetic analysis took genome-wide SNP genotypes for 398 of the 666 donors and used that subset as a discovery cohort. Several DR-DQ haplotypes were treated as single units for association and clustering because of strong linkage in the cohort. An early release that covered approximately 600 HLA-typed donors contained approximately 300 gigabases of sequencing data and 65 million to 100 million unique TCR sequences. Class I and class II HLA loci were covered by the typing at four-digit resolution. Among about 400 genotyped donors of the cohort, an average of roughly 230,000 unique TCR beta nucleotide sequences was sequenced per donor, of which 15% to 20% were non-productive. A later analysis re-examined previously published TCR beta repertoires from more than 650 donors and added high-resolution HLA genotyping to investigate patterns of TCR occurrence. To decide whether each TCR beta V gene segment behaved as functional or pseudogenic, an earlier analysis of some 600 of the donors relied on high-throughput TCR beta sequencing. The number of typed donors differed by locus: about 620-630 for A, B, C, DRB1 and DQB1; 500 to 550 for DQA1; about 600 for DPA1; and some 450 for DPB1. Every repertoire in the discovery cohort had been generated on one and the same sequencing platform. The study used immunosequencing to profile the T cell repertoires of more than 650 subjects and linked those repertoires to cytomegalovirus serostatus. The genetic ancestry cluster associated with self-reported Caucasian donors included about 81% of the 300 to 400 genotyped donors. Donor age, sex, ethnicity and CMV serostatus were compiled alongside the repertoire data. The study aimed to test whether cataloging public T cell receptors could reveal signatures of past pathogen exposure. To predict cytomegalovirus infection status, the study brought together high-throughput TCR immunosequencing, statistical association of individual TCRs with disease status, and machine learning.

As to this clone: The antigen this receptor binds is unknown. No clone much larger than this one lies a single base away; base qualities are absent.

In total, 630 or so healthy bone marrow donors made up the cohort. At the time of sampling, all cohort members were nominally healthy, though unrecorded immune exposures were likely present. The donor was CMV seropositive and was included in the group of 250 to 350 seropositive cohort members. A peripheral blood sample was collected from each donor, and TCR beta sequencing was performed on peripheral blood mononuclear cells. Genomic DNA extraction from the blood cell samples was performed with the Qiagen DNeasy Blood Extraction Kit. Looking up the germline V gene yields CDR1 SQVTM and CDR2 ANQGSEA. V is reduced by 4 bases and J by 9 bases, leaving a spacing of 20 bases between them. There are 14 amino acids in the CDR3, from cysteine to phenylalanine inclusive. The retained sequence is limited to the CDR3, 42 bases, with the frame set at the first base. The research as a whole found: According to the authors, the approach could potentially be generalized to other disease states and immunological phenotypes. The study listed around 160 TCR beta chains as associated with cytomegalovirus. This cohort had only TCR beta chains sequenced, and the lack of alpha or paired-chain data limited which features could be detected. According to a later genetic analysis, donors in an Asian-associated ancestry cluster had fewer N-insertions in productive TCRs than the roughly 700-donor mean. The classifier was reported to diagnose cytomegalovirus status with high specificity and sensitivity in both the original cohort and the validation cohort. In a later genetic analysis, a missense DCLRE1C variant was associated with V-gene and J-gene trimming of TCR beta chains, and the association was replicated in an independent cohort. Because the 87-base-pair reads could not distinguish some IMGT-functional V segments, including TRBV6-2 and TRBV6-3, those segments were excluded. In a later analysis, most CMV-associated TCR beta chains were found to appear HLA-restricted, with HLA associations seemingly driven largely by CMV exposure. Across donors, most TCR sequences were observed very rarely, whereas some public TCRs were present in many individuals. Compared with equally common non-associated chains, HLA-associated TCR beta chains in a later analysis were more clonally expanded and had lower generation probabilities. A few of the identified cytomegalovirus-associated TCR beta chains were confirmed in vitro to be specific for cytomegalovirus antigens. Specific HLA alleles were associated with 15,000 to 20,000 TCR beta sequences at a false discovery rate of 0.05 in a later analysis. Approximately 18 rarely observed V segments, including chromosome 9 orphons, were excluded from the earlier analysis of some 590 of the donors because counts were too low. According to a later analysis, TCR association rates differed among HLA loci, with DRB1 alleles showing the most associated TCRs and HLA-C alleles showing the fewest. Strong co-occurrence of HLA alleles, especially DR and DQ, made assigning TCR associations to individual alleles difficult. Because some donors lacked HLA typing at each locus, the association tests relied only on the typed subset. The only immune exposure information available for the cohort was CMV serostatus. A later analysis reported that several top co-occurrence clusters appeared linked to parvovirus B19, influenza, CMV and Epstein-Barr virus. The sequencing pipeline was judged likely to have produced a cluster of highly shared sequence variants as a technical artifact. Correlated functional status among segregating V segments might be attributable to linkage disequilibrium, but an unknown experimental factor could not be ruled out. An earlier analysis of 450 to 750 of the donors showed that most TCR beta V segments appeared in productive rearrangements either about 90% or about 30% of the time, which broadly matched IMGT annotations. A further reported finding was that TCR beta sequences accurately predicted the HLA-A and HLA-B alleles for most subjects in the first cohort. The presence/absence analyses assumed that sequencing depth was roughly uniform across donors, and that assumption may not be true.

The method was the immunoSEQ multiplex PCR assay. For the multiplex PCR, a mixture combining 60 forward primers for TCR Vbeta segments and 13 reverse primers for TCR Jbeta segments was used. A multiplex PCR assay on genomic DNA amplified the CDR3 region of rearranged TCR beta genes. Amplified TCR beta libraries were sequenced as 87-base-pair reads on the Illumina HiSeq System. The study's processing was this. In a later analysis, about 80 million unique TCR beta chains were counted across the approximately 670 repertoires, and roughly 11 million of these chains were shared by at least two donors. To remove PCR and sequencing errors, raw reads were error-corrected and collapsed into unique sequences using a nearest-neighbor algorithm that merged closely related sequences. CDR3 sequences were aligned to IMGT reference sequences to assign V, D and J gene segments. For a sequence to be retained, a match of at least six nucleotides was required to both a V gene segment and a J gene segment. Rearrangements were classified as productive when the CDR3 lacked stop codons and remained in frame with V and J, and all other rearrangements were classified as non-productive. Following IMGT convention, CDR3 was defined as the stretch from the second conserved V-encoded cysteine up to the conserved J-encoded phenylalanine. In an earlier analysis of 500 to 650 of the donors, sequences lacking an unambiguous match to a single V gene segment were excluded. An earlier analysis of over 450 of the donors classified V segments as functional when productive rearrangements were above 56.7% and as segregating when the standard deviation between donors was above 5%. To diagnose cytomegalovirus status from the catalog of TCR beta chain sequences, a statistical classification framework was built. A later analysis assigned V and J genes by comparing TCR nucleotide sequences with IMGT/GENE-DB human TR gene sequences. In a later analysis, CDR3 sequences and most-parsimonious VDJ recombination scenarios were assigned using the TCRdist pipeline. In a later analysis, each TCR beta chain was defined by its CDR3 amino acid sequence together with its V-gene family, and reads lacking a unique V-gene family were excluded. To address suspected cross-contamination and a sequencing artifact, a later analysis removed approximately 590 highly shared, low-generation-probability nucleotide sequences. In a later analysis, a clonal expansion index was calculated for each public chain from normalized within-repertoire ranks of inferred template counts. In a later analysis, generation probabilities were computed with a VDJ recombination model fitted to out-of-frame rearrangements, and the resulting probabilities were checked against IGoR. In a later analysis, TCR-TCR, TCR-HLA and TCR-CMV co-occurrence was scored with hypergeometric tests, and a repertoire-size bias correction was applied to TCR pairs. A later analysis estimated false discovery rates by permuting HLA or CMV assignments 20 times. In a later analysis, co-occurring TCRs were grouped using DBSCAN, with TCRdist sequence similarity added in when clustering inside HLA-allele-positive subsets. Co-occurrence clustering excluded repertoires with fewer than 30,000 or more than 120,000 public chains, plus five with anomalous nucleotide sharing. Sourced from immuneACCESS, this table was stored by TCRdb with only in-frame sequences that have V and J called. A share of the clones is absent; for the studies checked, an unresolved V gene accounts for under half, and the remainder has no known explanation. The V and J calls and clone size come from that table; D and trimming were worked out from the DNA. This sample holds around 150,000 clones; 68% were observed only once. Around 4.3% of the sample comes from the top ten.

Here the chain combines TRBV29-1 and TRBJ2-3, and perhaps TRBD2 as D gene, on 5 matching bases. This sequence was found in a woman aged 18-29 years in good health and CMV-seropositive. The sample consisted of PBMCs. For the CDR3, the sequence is CSVAPPGLQRTQYF. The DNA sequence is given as TGCAGCGTTGCCCCACCCGGACTGCAACGCACGCAGTATTTT.